A single sample gave rise to the 16 T cell receptor beta chains below, sequenced in a study of T cells expressing NK-cell markers. Reprocessing the 5' RACE reads, TCRdb reports a single entry for every CDR3 protein and omits DNA. This repertoire includes over 150,000 distinct CDR3 sequences. Material: blood T cells: a sorted CD56 or NKG2C T cell subset, CD4+ or CD8+ T cells, or bulk PBMC T cells (not recorded which). The receptor set was obtained from a woman in her forties or fifties in good health.

The rearrangement joins TRBV29-1 to TRBJ1-1; checking the TCRdb D call of TRBD1 is not possible without DNA. This CDR3 comprises 13 residues. Germline lookup yields CDR1 SQVTM and CDR2 ANQGSEA. This CDR3 is CSVLGQGRAEAFF.

This rearrangement joins TRBV19 to TRBJ1-1. The CDR3 covers 13 residues. Germline values: CDR1 LNHDA, CDR2 SQIVND (reference sequence). The CDR3 spells CASSPLDSTEAFF.

The CDR3 sequence: CASRTTGEDTQYF. This rearrangement joins TRBV12-3 or TRBV12-4 to TRBJ2-3; TCRdb's D call, TRBD1, is unchecked because there is no DNA. The CDR3 is made up of 13 amino acids.

The rearrangement links TRBV4-1 to TRBJ2-2; the D call of TRBD2 rests on TCRdb alone, since no DNA is present to check it. The CDR3 is 17 residues long. Germline CDR1 and CDR2: MGHRA and YSYEKL. The CDR3 here is CASSQTLSGRITGELFF.

This chain joins TRBV20-1 and TRBJ2-1; TCRdb indicates TRBD2, and absent DNA this call remains unverified. The CDR3 sequence is 15 residues long. Germline assignment: CDR1 DFQATT and CDR2 SNEGSKA (reference sequence). CDR3 protein: CSARAPGTSYNEQFF.

The chain recombines TRBV14 with TRBJ2-1; TCRdb outputs TRBD1, but without DNA this stays unchecked. The germline CDR1 and CDR2 sequences are SGHDN and FVKESK. CDR3 length: 17 residues. The CDR3 region is CASSQKLGEPKGNEQFF. The whole variable domain, remainder taken from reference TRBV14 and TRBJ2-1, is EAGVTQFPSHSVIEKGQTVTLRCDPISGHDNLYWYRRVMGKEIKFLLHFVKESKQDESGMPNNRFLAERTGGTYSTLKVQPAELEDSGVYFCASSQKLGEPKGNEQFFGPGTRLTVL.

The rearrangement joins TRBV14 to TRBJ2-2. The CDR3 spans 13 residues. Germline assignment: CDR1 SGHDN and CDR2 FVKESK. The CDR3 is CASSLEYTGELFF.

The genes are TRBV6-5 and TRBJ2-5. Germline V gene data show CDR1 as MNHEY and CDR2 as SVGAGI. The CDR3 loop spans 12 amino acids. CDR3 residues: CASSYSRETQYF.

The chain recombines TRBV18 with TRBJ2-2; TCRdb's D call, TRBD1, is unchecked because there is no DNA. CDR3 size: 16 residues. The germline CDR1 and CDR2 sequences are KGHSH and LQKENI. The CDR3 loop reads CASSTAGTGNTGELFF.

The CDR3 here is CASSSRDDTDTQYF. V and J are TRBV11-1 and TRBJ2-3; with no DNA, the TCRdb D assignment of TRBD1 cannot be verified. CDR1 SGHAT and CDR2 FQDESV come from the germline V gene (reference sequence). This CDR3 spans 14 amino acids.

The V and J genes are TRBV2 and TRBJ2-2; TCRdb's D gene call, TRBD2, goes unchecked for lack of DNA. Per germline, CDR1 SNHLY and CDR2 FYNNEI. CDR3 length: 17 amino acids. The CDR3 region is CASSEAGDRDLRGELFF.

V and J are TRBV7-9 and TRBJ2-1; the TCRdb D gene call, TRBD2, has no DNA to confirm it. CDR1 and CDR2 (germline): SEHNR, FQNEAQ (reference sequence). The CDR3 is 16 residues long. The CDR3 here is CASSANSGRDYNEQFF.

This sequence joins TRBV19 and TRBJ1-4; TCRdb proposes TRBD1, but this gene call is untestable without DNA. CDR1 is LNHDA and CDR2 is SQIVND in the germline V gene (reference sequence). The CDR3 length is 13 residues. The CDR3 region is CASSGELDEKLFF.

The chain joins TRBV12-3 or TRBV12-4 to TRBJ2-3; TCRdb selects TRBD1, and the lack of DNA leaves this call unchecked. This CDR3 contains 14 residues. The CDR3 sequence: CASNQGPDTDTQYF.

The chain couples TRBV5-5 to TRBJ2-7; TCRdb names TRBD2, which stays unverified in the absence of DNA. The CDR3 runs to 13 residues. Germline values: CDR1 SGHKS, CDR2 YYEKEE (reference sequence). CDR3 protein: CASSLGTEYEQYF.

The rearrangement uses TRBV24-1 and TRBJ2-5. CDR3 length equals 14 residues. Germline loops: CDR1 KGHDR, CDR2 SFDVKD. CDR3: CATSDFQGSETQYF.